This T cell receptor beta chain was captured by sequencing in a study of cytomegalovirus exposure and HLA in healthy donors. Study summary: About 80 million unique TCRs, all from HLA-typed donors, were included in an early release of the data. General observations from the study: Further analysis, carried out later, found HLA-associated TCR beta chains more clonally expanded than equally common other chains. Exclusion as indistinguishable affected some V segments, including TRBV6-2 and TRBV6-3.

A word on this clone: Its specificity is unknown.

CDR3 length: 17 residues. Unmatched junction bases numbered 8, after V lost 0 bases and J lost 4 bases. Germline V gives CDR1 SGHDN, CDR2 FVKESK. With 60 Vbeta and 13 Jbeta primers, the PCR was carried out. Data came from immunoSEQ multiplex PCR; TCRdb stores just in-frame clones and leaves some out. Among more than 200,000 clones, over 75% were seen once, and the ten largest hold around 2%. Sequenced: PBMCs. The chain links TRBV14 to TRBJ1-5, with 8 bases lining up with TRBD1. This receptor was identified in a man younger than 35 in good health and CMV-seronegative. The CDR3 is CASSQDLADRANQPQHF. CDR3 in DNA: TGTGCCAGCAGCCAAGATCTTGCGGACAGGGCTAATCAGCCCCAGCATTTT.